The 8 T cell receptor beta chains below come from one sample, sequenced in a study of blood T cell repertoires in COVID-19. Some clones are missing from TCRdb's copy, which holds only in-frame ones; the method was immunoSEQ multiplex PCR. This table has 350,000 to 500,000 clones, approximately 90% appearing once. Sequencing used peripheral blood. The receptors come from a man younger than 35 with COVID-19, enrolled during active disease.

The rearrangement links TRBV6-5 to TRBJ2-1; D possibly corresponds to TRBD2 (6 bases). The CDR3 is 14 residues long. V dropped 4 bases and J dropped 10 bases, with 17 bases sitting between them. In germline, CDR1 is MNHEY, CDR2 SVGAGI. CDR3 DNA sequence: TGTGCCAGCAGTTGCCGGGACTCCTTGTGCGAGCAGTTCTTC. Encoded protein: CASSCRDSLCEQFF.

The chain recombines TRBV19 with TRBJ2-6; weak D call: TRBD1 (6 bases). Germline CDR1 LNHDA, CDR2 SQIVND (reference sequence). The V end lost 1 base, the J end lost 2 bases, and 6 bases lay between the germline ends. The CDR3 runs to 15 residues. The CDR3 spells CASSIGDTGANVLTF. CDR3 nucleotides: TGTGCCAGTAGTATAGGGGACACTGGGGCCAACGTCCTGACTTTC.

The chain employs TRBV19 and TRBJ2-3; 9 bases are a match to TRBD1. The CDR3 has 16 residues. The V and J ends lost 2 bases and 0 bases, in that order; junction bases with no gene match: 3. Germline V CDR1 and CDR2: LNHDA, SQIVND (reference sequence). The chain's CDR3 is CASSIRTGASTDTQYF. CDR3 nucleotides: TGTGCCAGTAGTATAAGGACAGGGGCTAGCACAGATACGCAGTATTTT.

The chain joins TRBV4-1 to TRBJ1-3, with D maybe TRBD1 (6 bases). The CDR3 covers 15 residues. Per the germline V gene, CDR1 is MGHRA and CDR2 is YSYEKL. V gave up 2 bases and J gave up 2 bases, with 10 bases separating them. The CDR3 region has the DNA TGCGCCAGCAGCCAAAGTTCAGGGGCTGGAAACACCATATATTTT. Its translation is CASSQSSGAGNTIYF.

This rearrangement joins TRBV4-2 to TRBJ2-7; D is undetermined. This CDR3 spans 15 amino acids. V was trimmed by 0 bases and J by 6 bases, leaving 15 bases between them. The germline gives CDR1 LGHNA, CDR2 YNFKEQ. CDR3 loop: CASSQENAESAEQYF. CDR3 DNA sequence: TGTGCCAGCAGCCAAGAGAATGCGGAGTCTGCCGAGCAGTACTTC.

The chain carries TRBV7-8 and TRBJ1-4, with D possibly being TRBD1 (5 bases). CDR3 length: 15 residues. In germline, CDR1 is SGHVS, CDR2 FQNEAQ. The V and J ends lost 5 bases and 0 bases respectively, with 10 bases between them. The CDR3: CASSPDSATNEKLFF. The CDR3 DNA is TGTGCCAGCAGCCCTGACAGTGCAACTAATGAAAAACTGTTTTTT. Full variable domain (rest looked up from reference TRBV7-8 and TRBJ1-4): GAGVSQSPRYKVAKRGQDVALRCDPISGHVSLFWYQQALGQGPEFLTYFQNEAQLDKSGLPSDRFFAERPEGSVSTLKIQRTQQEDSAVYLCASSPDSATNEKLFFGSGTQLSVL.

The chain recombines TRBV7-9 with TRBJ1-2; perhaps TRBD1 as D (6 bases). The CDR3 contains 14 residues. V was shortened by 2 bases and J by 7 bases, with 14 bases between the two germline ends. Germline V gene lookup returns CDR1 SEHNR and CDR2 FQNEAQ (reference sequence). CDR3 amino acids: CASSLSQGPLGYTF. In nucleotides, the CDR3 is TGTGCCAGCAGCTTAAGTCAGGGGCCACTTGGCTACACCTTC.

The gene calls are TRBV5-1 and TRBJ2-7, with 13 bases identical to TRBD2. J lost 5 bases, V lost 4 bases, and 6 bases had no gene match. The CDR3 runs 15 residues. Germline lookup yields CDR1 SGHRS and CDR2 YFSETQ. CDR3 residues: CASSPWTSGSHEQYF. As DNA, the CDR3 is TGCGCCAGCAGCCCGTGGACTAGCGGGAGCCACGAGCAGTACTTC.